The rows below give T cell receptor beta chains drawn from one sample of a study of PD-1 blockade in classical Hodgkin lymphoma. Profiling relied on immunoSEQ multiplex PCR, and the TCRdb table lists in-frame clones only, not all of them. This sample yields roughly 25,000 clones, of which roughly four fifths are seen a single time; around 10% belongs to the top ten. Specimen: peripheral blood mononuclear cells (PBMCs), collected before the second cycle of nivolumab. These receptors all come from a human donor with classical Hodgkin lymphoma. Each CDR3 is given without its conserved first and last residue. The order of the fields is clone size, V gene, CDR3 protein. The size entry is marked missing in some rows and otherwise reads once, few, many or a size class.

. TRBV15 ATNYRDAQETQY
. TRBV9 ASSPRDSHYEQY
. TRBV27 ASSLRGADGYT
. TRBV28 ASSFGGRVETQY
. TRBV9 ASSPGGYEQY
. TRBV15 ATSRVRAGSNEQF
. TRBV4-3 ASSQWTDTGELF
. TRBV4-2 ASSQDTGQGNQPQH
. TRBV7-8 ASSFAGTRAGETQY
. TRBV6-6 ASSLSTNNSPLH
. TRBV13 ASSLGSGGAEQY
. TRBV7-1 ASSWADSANYGYT
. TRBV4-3 ASSLRDIGGSDTQY
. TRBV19 ASSQGHLLEKLF
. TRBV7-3 ASSLGVGPYGYT
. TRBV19 ATSDRGLYGYT
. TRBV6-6 ASSRRGYYEQY
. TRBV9 ASSTRTGAQET
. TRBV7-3 ASSPNSVETQY
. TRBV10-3 AIKRGEPTDTQY
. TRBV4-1 ASSQGTGQSSTDTQY
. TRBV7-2 ASSSREATNEKLF
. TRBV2 ASSEGSFWGYGYT
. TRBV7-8 ASSPRPWLNEKLF
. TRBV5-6 ASSLARGYTEAF
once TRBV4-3 ASSQDWGEETQY
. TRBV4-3 ASSLQIQGPLSGANVLT
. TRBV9 ASSTRQGNNSPLH
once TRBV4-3 ASSQDTGTGSGYT
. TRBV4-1 ASSQLGPRDYEQY
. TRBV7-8 ASSQLAGGLSDTQY
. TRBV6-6 ASTPFGGSNTGELF
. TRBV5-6 ASSLEPGGAAEAF
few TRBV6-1 ASSGWTANYGYT
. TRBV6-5 ASTLQGASTEAF
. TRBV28 ASSFRIFTDTQY
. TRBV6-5 ASSYSGSRNTDEQY
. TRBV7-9 ASSLGNYRVRAEAF
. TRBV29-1 SVEDRGRGDGYGYT
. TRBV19 ASSIYGTYEQY